These 9 T cell receptor beta chains were all obtained from the same sample, sequenced in a study of T cells of healthy individuals. In TCRdb, the 5' RACE reads were re-called with MiXCR into one record per CDR3 protein. The data show more than 60,000 distinct CDR3 sequences, roughly 16% seen once. Receptors were obtained from a human donor in good health.

Ten or more counts support this clonotype. The J gene is TRBJ2-1, the V gene TRBV28, with 12 nucleotides matching TRBD2. After removal of 7 bases from V and 6 bases from J, the junction contained 10 bases not matched to a gene. The CDR3 consists of 16 residues. Germline CDR1 and CDR2: MDHEN and SYDVKM. The CDR3 sequence is CASTLPSSGGANEQFF. Written as DNA, the CDR3 is TGTGCCAGCACCCTCCCCTCTAGCGGGGGGGCCAATGAGCAGTTCTTC.

This chain joins TRBV10-1 and TRBJ2-7; the D is unclear. This CDR3 spans 12 amino acids. V lost 0 bases, J lost 7 bases, and 7 bases lay in between. Germline CDR1 and CDR2: WNHNN and SYGVQD (reference sequence). CDR3 sequence (DNA): TGCGCCAGCAGTGAGTCCTTGCTTGAGCAGTACTTC. Translating it yields CASSESLLEQYF.

The V call is TRBV6-2 or TRBV6-3, the J call TRBJ1-5; the match to TRBD1 covers 7 bases. The CDR3 is 15 amino acids. V was pared by 5 bases and J by 7 bases, with 11 bases of the junction left unmatched. Germline V gene sequence: CDR1 MNHEY, CDR2 SVGEGT. For the CDR3, the DNA is TGTGCCAGCAGTCGCCCGACAGGGTCAGGGCAGCCCCAGCATTTT. Its translation is CASSRPTGSGQPQHF.

The CDR3 DNA is TGTGCCAGCAGTTGGGTCTCGAACACCGGGGAGCTGTTTTTT. This encodes CASSWVSNTGELFF. The gene calls are TRBV6-5 and TRBJ2-2; no clear D gene. The length of the CDR3 is 14 residues. The V end lost 4 bases, the J end lost 0 bases, and 6 bases lay between the germline ends. The germline gives CDR1 MNHEY, CDR2 SVGAGI.

The rearrangement joins TRBV12-3 or TRBV12-4 to TRBJ2-1, with 8 bases identical to TRBD2. The V and J ends lost 1 base and 4 bases, in that order; junction bases with no gene match: 6. CDR3 size: 16 residues. The CDR3 nucleotides read TGTGCCAGCAGTTTAGATATAGCGGGGACTTACAATGAGCAGTTCTTC. Translated: CASSLDIAGTYNEQFF.

This sequence joins TRBV11-1 and TRBJ2-5, with TRBD2 matching over 12 bases. V dropped 1 base and J dropped 0; count of bases not matched to a gene: 3. This CDR3 is built from 17 residues. Per the germline V gene, CDR1 is SGHAT and CDR2 is FQDESV (reference sequence). CDR3 sequence: CASSLGRTSGDQETQYF. CDR3 in DNA: TGTGCCAGCAGCTTAGGGCGGACTAGCGGGGACCAAGAGACCCAGTACTTC.

Ten or more counts support this clonotype. The CDR3 nucleotides read TGTGCCAGCTCGAAAGACAGCGCAACTAATGAAAAACTGTTTTTT. Encoded protein: CASSKDSATNEKLFF. The J gene is TRBJ1-4, the V gene TRBV6-5; perhaps TRBD1 as D (5 bases). The CDR3 length is 15 residues. Germline CDR1 is MNHEY and CDR2 is SVGAGI. Trimming pared 8 bases from V and 0 bases from J, leaving 13 bases between.

This clonotype was recorded at least ten times. The rearrangement uses TRBV6-1 and TRBJ2-3, with 8 bases that match TRBD2. The germline gives CDR1 MNHNS, CDR2 SASEGT. The ends lost 7 bases at V and 3 bases at J; junction bases unmatched: 18. The CDR3 loop spans 18 amino acids. The CDR3 sequence: CASTRSRRRAGGTDTQYF. The CDR3 bases are TGTGCCAGCACCCGAAGTAGGCGAAGGGCGGGAGGAACAGATACGCAGTATTTT.

Only a few counts were recorded for this clonotype. The chain joins TRBV20-1 to TRBJ1-5; D is unclear. CDR1 and CDR2 (germline): DFQATT, SNEGSKA (reference sequence). The V and J ends lost 0 bases and 2 bases respectively, with 2 bases between them. CDR3 length: 12 residues. The CDR3 protein is CSARDGNQPQHF. For the CDR3, the DNA is TGCAGTGCTAGAGACGGCAATCAGCCCCAGCATTTT.